This T cell receptor (beta chain) was identified in a study of CDR3 diversity in severe acne. Between the trimmed V and J ends, which lost 6 bases and 3 bases, there was a span of 12 bases. The CDR3 totals 13 residues. CDR1 is MNHEY and CDR2 is SVGAGI in the germline V gene. TCRdb recomputed calls from the PCR reads with MiXCR, one row per CDR3 protein. This sample has about 84,000 distinct CDR3 sequences, with roughly 51% found just once. Sequenced input: blood. The TCR originated in a male donor in good health, without acne. V and J are TRBV6-5 and TRBJ2-7; D perhaps matches TRBD2 (5 bases). This CDR3 reads CASSGLYHYEQYF. CDR3 bases: TGTGCCAGCAGCGGACTTTACCACTACGAGCAGTACTTC.